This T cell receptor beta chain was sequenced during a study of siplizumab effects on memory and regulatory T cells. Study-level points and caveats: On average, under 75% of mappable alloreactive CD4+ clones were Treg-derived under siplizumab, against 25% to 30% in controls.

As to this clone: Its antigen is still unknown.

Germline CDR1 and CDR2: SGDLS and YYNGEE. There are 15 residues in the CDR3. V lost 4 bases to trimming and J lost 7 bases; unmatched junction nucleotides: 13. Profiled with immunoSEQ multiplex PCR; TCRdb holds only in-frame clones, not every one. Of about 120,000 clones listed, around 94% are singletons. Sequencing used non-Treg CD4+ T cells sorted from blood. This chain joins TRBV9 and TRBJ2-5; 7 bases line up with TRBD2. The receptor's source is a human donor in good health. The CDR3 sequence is CASSLRDYPGGTQYF. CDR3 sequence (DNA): TGTGCCAGCAGCCTCCGGGACTACCCCGGGGGGACCCAGTACTTC.